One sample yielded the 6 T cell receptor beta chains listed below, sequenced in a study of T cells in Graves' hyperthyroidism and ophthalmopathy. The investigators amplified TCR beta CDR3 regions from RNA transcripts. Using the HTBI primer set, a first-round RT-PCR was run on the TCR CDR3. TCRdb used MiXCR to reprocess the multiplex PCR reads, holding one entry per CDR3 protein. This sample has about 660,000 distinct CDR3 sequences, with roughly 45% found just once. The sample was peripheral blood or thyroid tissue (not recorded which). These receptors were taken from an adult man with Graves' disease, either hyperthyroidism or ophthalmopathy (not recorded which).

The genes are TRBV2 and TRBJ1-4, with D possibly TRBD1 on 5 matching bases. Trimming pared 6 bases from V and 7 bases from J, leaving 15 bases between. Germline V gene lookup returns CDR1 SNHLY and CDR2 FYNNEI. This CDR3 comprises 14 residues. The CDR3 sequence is CASRMGGVIEKLFF. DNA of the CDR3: TGTGCCAGCAGGATGGGGGGAGTGATTGAAAAACTGTTTTTT. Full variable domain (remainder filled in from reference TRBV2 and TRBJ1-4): EPEVTQTPSHQVTQMGQEVILRCVPISNHLYFYWYRQILGQKVEFLVSFYNNEISEKSEIFDDQFSVERPDGSNFTLKIRSTKLEDSAMYFCASRMGGVIEKLFFGSGTQLSVL.

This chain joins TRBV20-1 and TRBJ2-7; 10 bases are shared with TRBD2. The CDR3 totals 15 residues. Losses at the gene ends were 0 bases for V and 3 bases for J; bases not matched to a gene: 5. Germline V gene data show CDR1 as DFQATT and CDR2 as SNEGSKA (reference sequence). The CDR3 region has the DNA TGCAGTGCTAGAGACCTACTAGCGGGGAGCTACGAGCAGTACTTC. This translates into CSARDLLAGSYEQYF.

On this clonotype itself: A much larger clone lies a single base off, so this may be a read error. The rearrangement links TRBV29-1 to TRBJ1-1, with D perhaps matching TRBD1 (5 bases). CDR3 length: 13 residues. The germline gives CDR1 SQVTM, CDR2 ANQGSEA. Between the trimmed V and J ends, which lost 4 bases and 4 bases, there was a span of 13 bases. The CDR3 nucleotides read TGCAGCGTTGCAGGGCAGATGGGCACTGAAGCTTTCTTT. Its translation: CSVAGQMGTEAFF.

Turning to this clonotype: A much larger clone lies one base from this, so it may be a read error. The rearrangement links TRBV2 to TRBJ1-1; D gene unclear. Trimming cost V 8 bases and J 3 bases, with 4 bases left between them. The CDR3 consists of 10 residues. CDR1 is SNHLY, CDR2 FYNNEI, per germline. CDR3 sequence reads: CASFDTEAFF. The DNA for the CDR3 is TGTGCCAGCTTCGACACTGAAGCTTTCTTT.

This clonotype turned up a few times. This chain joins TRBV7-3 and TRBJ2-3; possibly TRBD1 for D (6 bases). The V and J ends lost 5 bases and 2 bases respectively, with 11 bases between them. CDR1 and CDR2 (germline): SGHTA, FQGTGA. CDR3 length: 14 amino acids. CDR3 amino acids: CASSPGQPTDTQYF. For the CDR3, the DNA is TGTGCCAGCAGCCCCGGACAGCCCACAGATACGCAGTATTTT.

In nucleotides, the CDR3 is TGTGCCAGCAGCCCGGGACTAGCGGGAGGGCCTGCTCAGCTCGGCGGGGAGCTGTTTTTT. It codes for CASSPGLAGGPAQLGGELFF. The V and J genes are TRBV4-2 and TRBJ2-2; TRBD2 matches at 16 bases. V shed 4 bases and J 7 bases; nucleotides not matched to a gene: 15. The CDR3 contains 20 residues. Germline assignment: CDR1 LGHNA and CDR2 YNFKEQ.